The clone carrying this T cell receptor (beta chain) was observed a few times. These data are taken from a study of T-cell reconstitution after alpha-beta-depleted transplantation in children. The CDR3 sequence is 14 residues long. Trimming took off 4 bases at V and 3 bases at J, with 12 bases between the two ends. During its preparation, the TCRbeta library received unique molecular identifiers. Each CDR3 protein is one row after TCRdb ran MiXCR on the PCR reads. The profile shows about 540,000 distinct CDR3 sequences, around 16% of them singletons. The clonotype originates from a human donor who donated a stem cell graft to a child with acute lymphoblastic leukemia. The source was PBMCs from the stem cell graft donor, collected from the stem cell graft. The J gene is TRBJ1-2, the V gene TRBV12-3 or TRBV12-4; D uncertain. The CDR3 DNA sequence: TGTGCCAGCAGTTGGGGAAGCCATCACTATGGCTACACCTTC. Residues: CASSWGSHHYGYTF.